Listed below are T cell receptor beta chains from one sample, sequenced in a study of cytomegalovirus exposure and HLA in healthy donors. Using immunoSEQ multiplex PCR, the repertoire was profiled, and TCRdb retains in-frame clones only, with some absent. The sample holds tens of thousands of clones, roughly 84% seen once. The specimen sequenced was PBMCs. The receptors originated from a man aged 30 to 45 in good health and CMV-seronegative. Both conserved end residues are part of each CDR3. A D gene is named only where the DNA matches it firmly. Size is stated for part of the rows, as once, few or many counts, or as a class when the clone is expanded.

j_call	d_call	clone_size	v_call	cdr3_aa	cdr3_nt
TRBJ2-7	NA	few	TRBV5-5	CASSFFPRGSYEQYF	TGTGCCAGCAGCTTTTTCCCGCGTGGCTCCTACGAGCAGTACTTC
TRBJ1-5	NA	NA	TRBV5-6	CASSGGRDQPQHF	TGTGCCAGCAGCGGCGGGAGGGATCAGCCCCAGCATTTT
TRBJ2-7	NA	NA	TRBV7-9	CASSFRQGGYEQYF	TGTGCCAGCAGCTTCCGGCAAGGGGGCTACGAGCAGTACTTC
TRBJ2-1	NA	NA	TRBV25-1	CASIGSSSRDEQFF	TGTGCCAGCATTGGTTCTAGCTCGAGAGATGAGCAGTTCTTC
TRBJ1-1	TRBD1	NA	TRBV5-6	CASSQGQGYNEAFF	TGTGCCAGCAGCCAAGGACAGGGGTATAATGAAGCTTTCTTT
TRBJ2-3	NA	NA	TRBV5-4	CASSFKRGTDTQYF	TGTGCCAGCAGCTTCAAACGGGGCACAGATACGCAGTATTTT
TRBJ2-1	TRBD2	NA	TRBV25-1	CASCTAGGPYNEQFF	TGTGCCAGTTGTACAGCGGGGGGACCCTACAATGAGCAGTTCTTC
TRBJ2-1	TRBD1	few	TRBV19	CASSRAQGVLNNEQFF	TGTGCCAGTAGTAGGGCACAGGGGGTCTTGAACAATGAGCAGTTCTTC
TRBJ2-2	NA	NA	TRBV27	CASSAEYGNTGELFF	TGTGCCAGCAGCGCCGAATACGGTAACACCGGGGAGCTGTTTTTT
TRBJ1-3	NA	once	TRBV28	CASSLTGEDTIYF	TGTGCCAGCAGTTTAACTGGTGAAGACACCATATATTTT
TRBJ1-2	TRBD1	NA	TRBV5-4	CASTPGQRNYGYTF	TGTGCCAGCACCCCGGGACAGCGTAACTATGGCTACACCTTC
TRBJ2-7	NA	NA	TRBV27	CASSLSANNYEQYF	TGTGCCAGCAGTTTATCGGCCAACAATTACGAGCAGTACTTC
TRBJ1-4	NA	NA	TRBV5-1	CASSGLPLGQQTNEKLFF	TGCGCCAGCAGCGGCCTACCACTCGGACAGCAGACTAATGAAAAACTGTTTTTT
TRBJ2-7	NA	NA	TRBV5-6	CASSIDSIEQYF	TGTGCCAGCAGCATTGACTCTATCGAGCAGTACTTC
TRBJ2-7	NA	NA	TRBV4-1	CASSSRTEPYEQYF	TGCGCCAGCAGTTCCCGGACAGAACCCTACGAGCAGTACTTC
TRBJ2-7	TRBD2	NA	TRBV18	CASSPAGGRSYEQYF	TGTGCCAGCTCACCCGCGGGAGGTCGCTCCTACGAGCAGTACTTC